This is a list of T cell receptor beta chains from one sample in a study of cytotoxic CD8 clonotypes in ibrutinib-treated CLL. The data were produced by immunoSEQ multiplex PCR, yet TCRdb's version contains in-frame clones alone and is incomplete. The profile shows about 60,000 clones, 54% of them singletons. Here the sequenced sample was PBMCs, taken at disease progression, from a patient treated with ibrutinib. Receptors originate from a human donor with chronic lymphocytic leukemia. Each CDR3 is given with its conserved first and last residue. Fields, in order: CDR3 protein, CDR3 DNA, V gene, J gene, D gene, clone size. D genes are given only for firm matches. Rows give clone size only sometimes, using once, few, many, or a class for an expanded clone.

CDR3aa: CASSEGNLDSSYEQYF
CDR3nt: TGTGCCAGCAGTGAGGGGAACCTGGACAGCTCCTACGAGCAGTACTTC
v_gene: TRBV2
j_gene: TRBJ2-7
d_gene: .
abundance: .

CDR3aa: CASNRPGGNSPLHF
CDR3nt: TGTGCCAGCAATAGACCAGGGGGTAATTCACCCCTCCACTTT
v_gene: TRBV6-5
j_gene: TRBJ1-6
d_gene: TRBD1
abundance: .

CDR3aa: CASRELAGQQETQYF
CDR3nt: TGTGCCAGCAGAGAGCTAGCGGGACAGCAAGAGACCCAGTACTTC
v_gene: TRBV28
j_gene: TRBJ2-5
d_gene: TRBD2
abundance: once

CDR3aa: CSVELLKDTDTQYF
CDR3nt: TGCAGCGTTGAGCTGCTAAAAGACACAGATACGCAGTATTTT
v_gene: TRBV29-1
j_gene: TRBJ2-3
d_gene: .
abundance: .

CDR3aa: CASSQDNPPVTRKNEQYF
CDR3nt: TGCGCCAGCAGCCAAGATAATCCCCCCGTGACTAGGAAGAACGAGCAGTACTTC
v_gene: TRBV4-3
j_gene: TRBJ2-7
d_gene: .
abundance: .

CDR3aa: CASSIVGANTEAFF
CDR3nt: TGTGCCAGCAGTATAGTGGGGGCGAACACTGAAGCTTTCTTT
v_gene: TRBV7-8
j_gene: TRBJ1-1
d_gene: .
abundance: few

CDR3aa: CASSPTGLAGTGELFF
CDR3nt: TGCGCCAGCAGCCCTACGGGACTAGCGGGGACCGGGGAGCTGTTTTTT
v_gene: TRBV4-1
j_gene: TRBJ2-2
d_gene: TRBD2
abundance: few

CDR3aa: CSVERGWEGVNEQFF
CDR3nt: TGCAGCGTTGAGAGGGGGTGGGAAGGGGTGAATGAGCAGTTCTTC
v_gene: TRBV29-1
j_gene: TRBJ2-1
d_gene: .
abundance: few

CDR3aa: CASQSGAQYF
CDR3nt: TGTGCCTCGCAATCTGGGGCCCAGTACTTC
v_gene: TRBV7-9
j_gene: TRBJ2-5
d_gene: .
abundance: .

CDR3aa: CASSPTYRGGPGSSYNSPLHF
CDR3nt: TGCGCCAGCAGCCCCACGTACCGAGGAGGACCGGGAAGCTCCTATAATTCACCCCTCCACTTT
v_gene: TRBV5-1
j_gene: TRBJ1-6
d_gene: .
abundance: .

CDR3aa: CASSFTGGGTETQYF
CDR3nt: TGTGCCAGCAGCTTCACGGGGGGCGGGACGGAGACCCAGTACTTC
v_gene: TRBV7-2
j_gene: TRBJ2-5
d_gene: .
abundance: .

CDR3aa: CASSYGLAGGADTQYF
CDR3nt: TGCGCCAGCAGCTACGGACTAGCGGGGGGGGCAGATACGCAGTATTTT
v_gene: TRBV4-1
j_gene: TRBJ2-3
d_gene: TRBD2
abundance: once

CDR3aa: CSVEVGALYGYTF
CDR3nt: TGCAGCGTTGAGGTGGGGGCTCTCTATGGCTACACCTTC
v_gene: TRBV29-1
j_gene: TRBJ1-2
d_gene: .
abundance: .

CDR3aa: CASRRTGTNYGYTF
CDR3nt: TGTGCCAGCAGGCGGACAGGGACTAACTATGGCTACACCTTC
v_gene: TRBV28
j_gene: TRBJ1-2
d_gene: TRBD1
abundance: .

CDR3aa: CASSRTGGIGSYNSPLHF
CDR3nt: TGTGCCAGCAGCCGGACAGGGGGCATCGGCTCCTATAATTCACCCCTCCACTTT
v_gene: TRBV27
j_gene: TRBJ1-6
d_gene: TRBD1
abundance: .

CDR3aa: CASSLVAGGRSPLHF
CDR3nt: TGTGCCAGCAGCTTAGTGGCAGGGGGCAGGTCACCCCTCCACTTT
v_gene: TRBV7-8
j_gene: TRBJ1-6
d_gene: TRBD1
abundance: few

CDR3aa: CASSYRDGGYTF
CDR3nt: TGTGCCAGCTCATACAGGGATGGCGGCTACACCTTC
v_gene: TRBV18
j_gene: TRBJ1-2
d_gene: .
abundance: .

CDR3aa: CASSLKGAPQYSPLHF
CDR3nt: TGTGCCAGCAGCTTAAAAGGGGCACCTCAATATTCACCCCTCCACTTT
v_gene: TRBV7-2
j_gene: TRBJ1-6
d_gene: .
abundance: few

CDR3aa: CASSSRPYGYTF
CDR3nt: TGTGCCAGCAGTTCCAGACCTTACGGCTACACCTTC
v_gene: TRBV6-5
j_gene: TRBJ1-2
d_gene: .
abundance: .

CDR3aa: CASNTARWGQYF
CDR3nt: TGTGCCAGCAATACTGCCCGGTGGGGGCAGTACTTC
v_gene: TRBV6-5
j_gene: TRBJ2-7
d_gene: .
abundance: .

CDR3aa: CASSPGVYNEQFF
CDR3nt: TGTGCCAGCAGCCCGGGAGTGTACAATGAGCAGTTCTTC
v_gene: TRBV5-6
j_gene: TRBJ2-1
d_gene: .
abundance: few

CDR3aa: CASSLQGLPTGELFF
CDR3nt: TGTGCCAGCAGCTTACAGGGGCTACCAACCGGGGAGCTGTTTTTT
v_gene: TRBV7-3
j_gene: TRBJ2-2
d_gene: .
abundance: .

CDR3aa: CASSESDSKAFF
CDR3nt: TGTGCCAGCAGTGAATCTGACAGCAAAGCTTTCTTT
v_gene: TRBV6-1
j_gene: TRBJ1-1
d_gene: .
abundance: few

CDR3aa: CASSPQGSGGEKLFF
CDR3nt: TGTGCCAGCAGTCCCCAGGGATCAGGGGGCGAAAAACTGTTTTTT
v_gene: TRBV28
j_gene: TRBJ1-4
d_gene: TRBD1
abundance: few

CDR3aa: CASSSLAGGRYYEQYF
CDR3nt: TGTGCCAGCAGTTCACTAGCGGGGGGCAGATACTACGAGCAGTACTTC
v_gene: TRBV27
j_gene: TRBJ2-7
d_gene: TRBD2
abundance: .

CDR3aa: CASIGGLAESYEQYF
CDR3nt: TGTGCCAGCATCGGGGGACTAGCGGAGTCCTACGAGCAGTACTTC
v_gene: TRBV6-5
j_gene: TRBJ2-7
d_gene: TRBD2
abundance: .

CDR3aa: CSVVGGYEQYF
CDR3nt: TGCAGCGTTGTGGGGGGGTACGAGCAGTACTTC
v_gene: TRBV29-1
j_gene: TRBJ2-7
d_gene: TRBD2
abundance: .

CDR3aa: CASSSSYNQPQHF
CDR3nt: TGTGCCAGCAGCTCCTCATACAATCAGCCCCAGCATTTT
v_gene: TRBV11-1
j_gene: TRBJ1-5
d_gene: .
abundance: .